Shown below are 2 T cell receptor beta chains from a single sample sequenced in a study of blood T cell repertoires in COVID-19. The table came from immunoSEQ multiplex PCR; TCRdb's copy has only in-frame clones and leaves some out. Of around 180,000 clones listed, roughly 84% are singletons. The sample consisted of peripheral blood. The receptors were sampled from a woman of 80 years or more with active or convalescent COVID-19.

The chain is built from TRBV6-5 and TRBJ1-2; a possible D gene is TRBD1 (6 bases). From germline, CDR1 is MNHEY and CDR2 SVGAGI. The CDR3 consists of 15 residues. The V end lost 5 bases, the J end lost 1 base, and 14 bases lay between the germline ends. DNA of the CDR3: TGTGCCAGCAGTACCCATCCCAGGGGTAACTATGGCTACACCTTC. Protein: CASSTHPRGNYGYTF.

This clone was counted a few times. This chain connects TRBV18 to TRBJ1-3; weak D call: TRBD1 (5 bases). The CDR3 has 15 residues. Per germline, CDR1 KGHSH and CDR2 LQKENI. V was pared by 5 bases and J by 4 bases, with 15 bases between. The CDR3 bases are TGTGCCAGCTCAGCCCAGGGTGCAGCGGGAAACACCATATATTTT. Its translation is CASSAQGAAGNTIYF. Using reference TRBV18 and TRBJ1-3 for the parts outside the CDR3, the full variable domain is NAGVMQNPRHLVRRRGQEARLRCSPMKGHSHVYWYRQLPEEGLKFMVYLQKENIIDESGMPKERFSAEFPKEGPSILRIQQVVRGDSAAYFCASSAQGAAGNTIYFGEGSWLTVV.